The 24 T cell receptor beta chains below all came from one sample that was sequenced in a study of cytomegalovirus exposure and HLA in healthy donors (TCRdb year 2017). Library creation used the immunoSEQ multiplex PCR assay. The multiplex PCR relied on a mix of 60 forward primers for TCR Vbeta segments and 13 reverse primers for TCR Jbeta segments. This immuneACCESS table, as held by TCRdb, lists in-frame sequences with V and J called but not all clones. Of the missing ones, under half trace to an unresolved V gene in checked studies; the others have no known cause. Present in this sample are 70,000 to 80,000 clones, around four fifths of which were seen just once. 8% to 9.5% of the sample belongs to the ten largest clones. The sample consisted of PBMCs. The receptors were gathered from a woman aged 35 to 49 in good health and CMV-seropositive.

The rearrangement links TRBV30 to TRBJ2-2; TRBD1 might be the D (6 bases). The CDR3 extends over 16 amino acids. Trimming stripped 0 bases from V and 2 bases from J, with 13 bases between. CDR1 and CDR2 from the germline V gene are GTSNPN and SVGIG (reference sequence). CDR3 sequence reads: CAWSVWQGFNTGELFF. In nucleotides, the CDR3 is TGTGCCTGGAGTGTATGGCAGGGGTTTAACACCGGGGAGCTGTTTTTT.

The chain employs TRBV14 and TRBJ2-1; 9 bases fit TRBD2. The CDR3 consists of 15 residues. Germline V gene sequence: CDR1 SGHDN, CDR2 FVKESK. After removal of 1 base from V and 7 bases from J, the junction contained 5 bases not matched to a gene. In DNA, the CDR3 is TGTGCCAGCAGCCAAGTCGCGGGGGGGCTTAATGAGCAGTTCTTC. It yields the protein CASSQVAGGLNEQFF.

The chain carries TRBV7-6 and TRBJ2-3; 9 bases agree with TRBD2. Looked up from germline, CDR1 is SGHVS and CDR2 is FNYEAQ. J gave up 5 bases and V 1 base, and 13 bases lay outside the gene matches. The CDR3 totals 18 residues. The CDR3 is CASSLGLTGTSLIDTQYF. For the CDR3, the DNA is TGTGCCAGCAGCTTAGGTCTGACCGGGACTAGCTTGATAGATACGCAGTATTTT.

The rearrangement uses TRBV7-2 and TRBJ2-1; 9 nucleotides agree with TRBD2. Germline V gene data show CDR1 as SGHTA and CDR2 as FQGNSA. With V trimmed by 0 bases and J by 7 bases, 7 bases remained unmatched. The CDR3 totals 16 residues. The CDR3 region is CASSLAPGSGGNEQFF. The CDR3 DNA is TGTGCCAGCAGCTTAGCCCCGGGGAGCGGGGGGAATGAGCAGTTCTTC. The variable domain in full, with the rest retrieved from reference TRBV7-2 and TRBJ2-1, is GAGVSQSPSNKVTEKGKDVELRCDPISGHTALYWYRQSLGQGLEFLIYFQGNSAPDKSGLPSDRFSAERTGGSVSTLTIQRTQQEDSAVYLCASSLAPGSGGNEQFFGPGTRLTVL.

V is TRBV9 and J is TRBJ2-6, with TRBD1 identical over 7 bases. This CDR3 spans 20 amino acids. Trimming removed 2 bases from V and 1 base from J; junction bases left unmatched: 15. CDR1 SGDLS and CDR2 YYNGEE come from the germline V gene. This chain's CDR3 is CASSVSWVQGESSGANVLTF. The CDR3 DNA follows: TGTGCCAGCAGCGTGAGTTGGGTTCAGGGGGAATCTTCTGGGGCCAACGTCCTGACTTTC. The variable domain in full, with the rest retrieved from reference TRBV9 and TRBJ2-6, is DSGVTQTPKHLITATGQRVTLRCSPRSGDLSVYWYQQSLDQGLQFLIQYYNGEERAKGNILERFSAQQFPDLHSELNLSSLELGDSALYFCASSVSWVQGESSGANVLTFGAGSRLTVL.

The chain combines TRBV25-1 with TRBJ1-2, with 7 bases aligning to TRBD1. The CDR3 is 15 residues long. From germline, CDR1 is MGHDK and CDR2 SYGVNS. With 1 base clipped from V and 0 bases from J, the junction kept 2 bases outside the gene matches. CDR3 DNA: TGTGCCAGCAGTGAATCACAGGGGCCTAACTATGGCTACACCTTC. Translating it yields CASSESQGPNYGYTF.

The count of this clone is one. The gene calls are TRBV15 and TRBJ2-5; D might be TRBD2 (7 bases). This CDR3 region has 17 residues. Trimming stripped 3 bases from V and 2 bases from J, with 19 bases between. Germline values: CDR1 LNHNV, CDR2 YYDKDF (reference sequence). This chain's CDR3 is CATSSEGGGAGQETQYF. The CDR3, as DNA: TGTGCCACCAGCAGCGAAGGGGGGGGCGCGGGGCAAGAGACCCAGTACTTC.

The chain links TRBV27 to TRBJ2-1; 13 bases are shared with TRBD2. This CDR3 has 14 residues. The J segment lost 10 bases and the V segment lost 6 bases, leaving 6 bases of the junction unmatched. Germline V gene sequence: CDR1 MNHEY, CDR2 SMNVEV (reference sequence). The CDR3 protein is CASRLAGGPKEQFF. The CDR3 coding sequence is TGTGCCAGCAGACTAGCGGGGGGGCCCAAGGAGCAGTTCTTC.

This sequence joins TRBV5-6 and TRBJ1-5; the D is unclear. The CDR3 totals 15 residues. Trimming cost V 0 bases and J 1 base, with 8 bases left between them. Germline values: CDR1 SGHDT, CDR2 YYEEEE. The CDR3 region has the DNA TGTGCCAGCAGCTTGGGTGACGGGAGCAATCAGCCCCAGCATTTT. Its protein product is CASSLGDGSNQPQHF.

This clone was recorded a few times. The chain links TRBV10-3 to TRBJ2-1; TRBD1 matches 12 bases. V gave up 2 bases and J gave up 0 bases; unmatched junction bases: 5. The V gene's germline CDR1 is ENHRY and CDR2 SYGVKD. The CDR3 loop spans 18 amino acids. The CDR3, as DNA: TGTGCCATCAGTGAGCCGGGACAGGGGGCGAGCTCCTACAATGAGCAGTTCTTC. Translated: CAISEPGQGASSYNEQFF.

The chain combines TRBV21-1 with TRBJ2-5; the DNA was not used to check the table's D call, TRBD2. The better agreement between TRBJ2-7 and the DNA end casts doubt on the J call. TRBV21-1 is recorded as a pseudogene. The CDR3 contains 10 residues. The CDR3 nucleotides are TGTGCCATCCCCCCCTACGAGCAGTACTTC. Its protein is CAIPPYEQYF.

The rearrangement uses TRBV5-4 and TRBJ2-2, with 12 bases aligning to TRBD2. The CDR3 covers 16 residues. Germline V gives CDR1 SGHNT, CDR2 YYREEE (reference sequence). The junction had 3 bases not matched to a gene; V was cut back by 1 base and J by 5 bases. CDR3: CASSLYGLAGTGELFF. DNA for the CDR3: TGTGCCAGCAGCTTGTACGGACTAGCGGGGACCGGGGAGCTGTTTTTT.

The CDR3 loop is CATNGGQDYGYTF. The CDR3 DNA follows: TGTGCCACAAACGGGGGACAGGACTATGGCTACACCTTC. V usage is TRBV28 and J usage is TRBJ1-2; 8 positions agree with TRBD1. The CDR3 is made up of 13 amino acids. Germline CDR1 and CDR2: MDHEN and SYDVKM. J was trimmed by 3 bases and V by 10 bases; bases with no gene match: 7.

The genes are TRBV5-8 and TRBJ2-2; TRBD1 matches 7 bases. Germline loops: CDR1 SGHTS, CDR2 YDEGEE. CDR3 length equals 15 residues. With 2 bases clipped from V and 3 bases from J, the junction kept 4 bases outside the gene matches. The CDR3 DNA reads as TGTGCCAGCAGCTTCGACAGGGCTGACACCGGGGAGCTGTTTTTT. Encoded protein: CASSFDRADTGELFF.

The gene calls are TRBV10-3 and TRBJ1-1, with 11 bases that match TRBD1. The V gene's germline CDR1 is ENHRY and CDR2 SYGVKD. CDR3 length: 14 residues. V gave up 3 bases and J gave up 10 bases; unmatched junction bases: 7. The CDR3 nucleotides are TGTGCCATCAGTGAAGGAGGACAGGGGGCGCGAGCTTTCTTT. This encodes CAISEGGQGARAFF.

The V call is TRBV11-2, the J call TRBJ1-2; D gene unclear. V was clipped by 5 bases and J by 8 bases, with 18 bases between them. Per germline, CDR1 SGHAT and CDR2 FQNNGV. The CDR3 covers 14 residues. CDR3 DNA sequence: TGTGCCAGCAGCCCTCAGAGAATCAGCGACGGCTACACCTTC. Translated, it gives CASSPQRISDGYTF.

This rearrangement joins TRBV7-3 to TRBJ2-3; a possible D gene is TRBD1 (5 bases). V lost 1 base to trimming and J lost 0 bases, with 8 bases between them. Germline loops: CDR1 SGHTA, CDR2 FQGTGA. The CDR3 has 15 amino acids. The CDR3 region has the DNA TGTGCCAGCAGCTTAAATCCAGGGAGCACAGATACGCAGTATTTT. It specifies CASSLNPGSTDTQYF.

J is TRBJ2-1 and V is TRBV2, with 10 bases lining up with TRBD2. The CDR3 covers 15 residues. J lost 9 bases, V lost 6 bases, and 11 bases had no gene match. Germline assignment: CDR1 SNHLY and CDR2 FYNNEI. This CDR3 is CASSPRGGLATEQFF. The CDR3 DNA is TGTGCCAGCAGCCCAAGGGGGGGACTAGCGACTGAGCAGTTCTTC.

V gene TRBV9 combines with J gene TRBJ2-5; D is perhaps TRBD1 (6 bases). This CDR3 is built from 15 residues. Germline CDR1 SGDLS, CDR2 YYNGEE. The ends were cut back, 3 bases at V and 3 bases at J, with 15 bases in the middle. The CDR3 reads CASSAAHRAEETQYF. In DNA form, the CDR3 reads TGTGCCAGCAGCGCCGCCCACAGGGCGGAAGAGACCCAGTACTTC.

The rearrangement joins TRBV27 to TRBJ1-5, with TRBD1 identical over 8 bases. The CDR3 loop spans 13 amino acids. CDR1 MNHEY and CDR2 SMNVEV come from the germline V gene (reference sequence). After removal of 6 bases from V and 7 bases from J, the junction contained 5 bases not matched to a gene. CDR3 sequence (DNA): TGTGCCAGCAGGGACAGGGCCGACCAGCCCCAGCATTTT. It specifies CASRDRADQPQHF.

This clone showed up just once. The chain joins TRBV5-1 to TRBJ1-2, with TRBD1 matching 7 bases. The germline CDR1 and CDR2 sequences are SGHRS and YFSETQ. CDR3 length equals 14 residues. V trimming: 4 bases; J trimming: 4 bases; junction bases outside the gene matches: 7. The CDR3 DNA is TGCGCCAGCAGCCGGAGCCGGGACAGCTATGGCTACACCTTC. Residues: CASSRSRDSYGYTF.

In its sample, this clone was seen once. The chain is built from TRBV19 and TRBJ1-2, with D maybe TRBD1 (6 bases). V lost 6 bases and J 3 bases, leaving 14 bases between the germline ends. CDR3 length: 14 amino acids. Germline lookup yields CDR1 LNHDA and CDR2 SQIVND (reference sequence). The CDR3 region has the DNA TGTGCCAGTAGCTACAGGGTCTTGGACTATGGCTACACCTTC. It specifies CASSYRVLDYGYTF.

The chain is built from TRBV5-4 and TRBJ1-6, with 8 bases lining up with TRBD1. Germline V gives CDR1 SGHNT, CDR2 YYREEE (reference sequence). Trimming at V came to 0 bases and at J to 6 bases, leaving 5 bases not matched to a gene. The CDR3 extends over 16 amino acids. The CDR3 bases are TGTGCCAGCAGCTTGGGCAGGGGGCAGGGTAATTCACCCCTCCACTTT. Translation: CASSLGRGQGNSPLHF.

CDR3 sequence (DNA): TGCGCCAGCAGCCCCGATGGGAGGGGGGGAAAAAATGAGCAGTTCTTC. Protein sequence: CASSPDGRGGKNEQFF. The chain recombines TRBV4-1 with TRBJ2-1; tentative D call: TRBD2 (7 bases). V was clipped by 4 bases and J by 7 bases, with 20 bases between them. Germline V gives CDR1 MGHRA, CDR2 YSYEKL. The CDR3 is made up of 16 amino acids.